This T cell receptor beta chain is drawn from a study of blood T cell repertoires in COVID-19. Looking at the study overall: The samples span acute and convalescent COVID-19 from the United States, Italy and Spain. T cells, B-cell-depleted T cells, or PBMCs supplied cDNA or gDNA.

Looked up from germline, CDR1 is MNHEY and CDR2 is SMNVEV (reference sequence). The CDR3 is made up of 12 amino acids. V lost 5 bases and J lost 4, with 5 bases in between. Shortly before study entry, within 2 weeks, exposed participants had met a COVID-19 case. Sequenced by immunoSEQ multiplex PCR; TCRdb stores in-frame clones only, minus some. The profile shows about 270,000 clones, around 93% of them singletons. This clone has more than one count but fewer than ten. The sequenced sample was PBMCs or T cells enriched from blood (not recorded which). The source of this sequence is a man between 40 and 49 years old who had been exposed to COVID-19. J is TRBJ2-2 and V is TRBV27; D gene ambiguous. CDR3 sequence reads: CASSLGTGELFF. In DNA, the CDR3 is TGTGCCAGCAGTCTCGGCACCGGGGAGCTGTTTTTT.